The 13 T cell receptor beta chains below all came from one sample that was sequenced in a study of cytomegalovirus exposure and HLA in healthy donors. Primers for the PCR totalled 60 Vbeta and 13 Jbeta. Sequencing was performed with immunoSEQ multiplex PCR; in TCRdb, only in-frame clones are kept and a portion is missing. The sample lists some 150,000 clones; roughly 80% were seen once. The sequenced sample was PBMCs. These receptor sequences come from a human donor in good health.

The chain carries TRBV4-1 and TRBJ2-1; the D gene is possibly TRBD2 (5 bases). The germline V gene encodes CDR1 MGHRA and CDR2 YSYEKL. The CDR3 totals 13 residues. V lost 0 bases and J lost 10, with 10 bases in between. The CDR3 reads CASSQDRGREQFF. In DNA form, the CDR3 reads TGCGCCAGCAGCCAAGATCGGGGTCGCGAGCAGTTCTTC.

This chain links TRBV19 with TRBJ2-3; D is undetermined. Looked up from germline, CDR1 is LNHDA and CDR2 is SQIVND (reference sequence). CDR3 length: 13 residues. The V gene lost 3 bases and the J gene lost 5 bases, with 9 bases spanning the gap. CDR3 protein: CASSMLVGDTQYF. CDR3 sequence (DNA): TGTGCCAGTAGTATGCTAGTAGGAGATACGCAGTATTTT.

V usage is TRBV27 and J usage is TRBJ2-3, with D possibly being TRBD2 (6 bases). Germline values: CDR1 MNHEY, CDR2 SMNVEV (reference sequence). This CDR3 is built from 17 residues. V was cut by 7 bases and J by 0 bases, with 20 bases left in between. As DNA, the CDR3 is TGTGCCAGCACCCCTCTTGGGGGGAAACCAAGCACAGATACGCAGTATTTT. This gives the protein CASTPLGGKPSTDTQYF.

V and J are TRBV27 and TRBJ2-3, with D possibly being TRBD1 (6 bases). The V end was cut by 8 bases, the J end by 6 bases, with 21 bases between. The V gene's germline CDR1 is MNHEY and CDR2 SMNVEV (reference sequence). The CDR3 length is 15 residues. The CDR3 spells CASAPGQTLWDTQYF. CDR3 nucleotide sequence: TGTGCCAGCGCCCCAGGACAGACCCTTTGGGATACGCAGTATTTT.

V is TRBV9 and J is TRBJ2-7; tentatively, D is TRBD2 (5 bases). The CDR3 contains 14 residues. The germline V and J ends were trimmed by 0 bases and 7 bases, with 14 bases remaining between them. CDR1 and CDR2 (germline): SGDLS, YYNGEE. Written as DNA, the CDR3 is TGTGCCAGCAGCGTAGGAACTAGTTCGGGTGAGCAGTACTTC. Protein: CASSVGTSSGEQYF. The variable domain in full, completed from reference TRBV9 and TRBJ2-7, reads DSGVTQTPKHLITATGQRVTLRCSPRSGDLSVYWYQQSLDQGLQFLIQYYNGEERAKGNILERFSAQQFPDLHSELNLSSLELGDSALYFCASSVGTSSGEQYFGPGTRLTVT.

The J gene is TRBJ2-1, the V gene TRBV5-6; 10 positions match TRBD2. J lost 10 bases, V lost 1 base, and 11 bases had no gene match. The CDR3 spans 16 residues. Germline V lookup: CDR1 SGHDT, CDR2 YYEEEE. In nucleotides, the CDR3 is TGTGCCAGCAGCTTGCGGGTAACTAGCGGGAAGGGCGAGCAGTTCTTC. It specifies CASSLRVTSGKGEQFF.

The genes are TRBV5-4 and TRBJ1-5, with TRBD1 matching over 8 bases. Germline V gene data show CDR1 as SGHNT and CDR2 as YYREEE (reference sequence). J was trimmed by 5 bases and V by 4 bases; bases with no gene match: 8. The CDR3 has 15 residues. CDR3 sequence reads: CASSPGQGLDQPQHF. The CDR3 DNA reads TGTGCCAGCAGCCCAGGACAGGGCTTGGATCAGCCCCAGCATTTT.

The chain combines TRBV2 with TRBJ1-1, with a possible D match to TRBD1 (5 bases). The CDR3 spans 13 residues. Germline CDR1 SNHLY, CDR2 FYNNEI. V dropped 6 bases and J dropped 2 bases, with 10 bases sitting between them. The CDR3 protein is CASRRQINTEAFF. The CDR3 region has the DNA TGTGCCAGCAGAAGACAGATTAACACTGAAGCTTTCTTT.

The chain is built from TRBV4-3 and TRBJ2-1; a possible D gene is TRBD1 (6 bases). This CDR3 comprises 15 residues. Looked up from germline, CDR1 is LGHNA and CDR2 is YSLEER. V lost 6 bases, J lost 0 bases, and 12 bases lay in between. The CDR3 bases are TGCGCCAGCAGTGACAGGACGAGCTCCTACAATGAGCAGTTCTTC. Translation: CASSDRTSSYNEQFF.

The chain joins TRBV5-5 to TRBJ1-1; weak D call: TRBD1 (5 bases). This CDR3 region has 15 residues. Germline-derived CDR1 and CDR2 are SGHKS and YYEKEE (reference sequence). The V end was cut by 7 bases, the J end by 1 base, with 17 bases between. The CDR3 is CASARVLPGNTEAFF. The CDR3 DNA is TGTGCCAGCGCCAGGGTCCTTCCGGGGAACACTGAAGCTTTCTTT.

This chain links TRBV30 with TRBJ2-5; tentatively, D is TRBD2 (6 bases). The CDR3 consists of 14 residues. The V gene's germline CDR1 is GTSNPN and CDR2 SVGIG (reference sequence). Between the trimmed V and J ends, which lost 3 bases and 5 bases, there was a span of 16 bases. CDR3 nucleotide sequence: TGTGCCTGGAGCAAGACTAGAATCGGGGAGACCCAGTACTTC. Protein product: CAWSKTRIGETQYF.

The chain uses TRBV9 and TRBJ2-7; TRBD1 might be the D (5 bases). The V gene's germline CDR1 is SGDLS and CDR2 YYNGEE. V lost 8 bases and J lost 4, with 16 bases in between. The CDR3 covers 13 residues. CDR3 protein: CASGSGPGYEQYF. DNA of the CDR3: TGTGCCAGTGGTAGTGGTCCAGGGTACGAGCAGTACTTC.

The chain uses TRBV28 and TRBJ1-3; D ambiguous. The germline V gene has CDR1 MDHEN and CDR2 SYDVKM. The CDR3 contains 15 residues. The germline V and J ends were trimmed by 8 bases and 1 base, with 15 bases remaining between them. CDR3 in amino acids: CASSPEVESGNTIYF. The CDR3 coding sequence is TGTGCCAGCTCACCCGAGGTGGAGTCTGGAAACACCATATATTTT. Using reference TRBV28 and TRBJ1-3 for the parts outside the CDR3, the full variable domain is DVKVTQSSRYLVKRTGEKVFLECVQDMDHENMFWYRQDPGLGLRLIYFSYDVKMKEKGDIPEGYSVSREKKERFSLILESASTNQTSMYLCASSPEVESGNTIYFGEGSWLTVV.